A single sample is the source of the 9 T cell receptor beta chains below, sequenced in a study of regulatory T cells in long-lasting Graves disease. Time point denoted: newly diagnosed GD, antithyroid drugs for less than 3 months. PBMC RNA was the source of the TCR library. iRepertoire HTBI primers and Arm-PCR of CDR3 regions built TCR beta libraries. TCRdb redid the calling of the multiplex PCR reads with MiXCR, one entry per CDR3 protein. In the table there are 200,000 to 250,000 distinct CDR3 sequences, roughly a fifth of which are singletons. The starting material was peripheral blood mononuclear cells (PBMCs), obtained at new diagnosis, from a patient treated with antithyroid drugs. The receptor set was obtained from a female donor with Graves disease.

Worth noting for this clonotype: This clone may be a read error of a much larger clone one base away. The chain's CDR3 is CSARSGGNAGELFF. In DNA form, the CDR3 reads TGCAGTGCTAGATCTGGAGGGAACGCCGGGGAGCTGTTTTTT. This chain joins TRBV20-1 and TRBJ2-2; possible D gene TRBD2, 6 bases. Germline values: CDR1 DFQATT, CDR2 SNEGSKA (reference sequence). CDR3 size: 14 residues.

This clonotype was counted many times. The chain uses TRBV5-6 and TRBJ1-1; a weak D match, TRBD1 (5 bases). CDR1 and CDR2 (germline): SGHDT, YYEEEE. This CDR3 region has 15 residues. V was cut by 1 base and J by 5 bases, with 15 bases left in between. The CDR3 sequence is CASSLNQGGGTEAFF. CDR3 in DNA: TGTGCCAGCAGCTTGAATCAGGGAGGAGGGACTGAAGCTTTCTTT.

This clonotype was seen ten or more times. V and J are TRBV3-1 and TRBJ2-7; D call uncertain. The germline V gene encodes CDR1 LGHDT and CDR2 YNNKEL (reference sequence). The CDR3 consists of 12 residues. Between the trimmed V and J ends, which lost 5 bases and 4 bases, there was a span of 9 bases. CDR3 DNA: TGTGCCAGCAGCATGAGGACGTACGAGCAGTACTTC. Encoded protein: CASSMRTYEQYF.

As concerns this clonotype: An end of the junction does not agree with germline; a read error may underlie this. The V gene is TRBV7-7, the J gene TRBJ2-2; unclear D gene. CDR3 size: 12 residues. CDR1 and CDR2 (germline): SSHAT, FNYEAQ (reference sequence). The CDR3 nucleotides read TGTGCCGGCAGCTTAGTAGGCGGGGAGCTGTTTTTT. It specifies CAGSLVGGELFF.

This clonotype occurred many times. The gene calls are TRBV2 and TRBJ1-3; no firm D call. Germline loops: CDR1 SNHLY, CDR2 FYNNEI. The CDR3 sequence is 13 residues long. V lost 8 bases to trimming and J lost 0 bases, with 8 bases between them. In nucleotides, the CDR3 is TGTGCCAGCGAATTCTTCTCTGGAAACACCATATATTTT. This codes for CASEFFSGNTIYF.

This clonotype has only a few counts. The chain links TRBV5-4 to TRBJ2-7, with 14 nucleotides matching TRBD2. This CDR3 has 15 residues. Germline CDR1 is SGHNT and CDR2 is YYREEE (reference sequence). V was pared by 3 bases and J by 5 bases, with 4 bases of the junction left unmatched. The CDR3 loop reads CASSSGTSGGNEQYF. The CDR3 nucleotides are TGTGCCAGCAGCTCCGGGACTAGCGGGGGCAACGAGCAGTACTTC.

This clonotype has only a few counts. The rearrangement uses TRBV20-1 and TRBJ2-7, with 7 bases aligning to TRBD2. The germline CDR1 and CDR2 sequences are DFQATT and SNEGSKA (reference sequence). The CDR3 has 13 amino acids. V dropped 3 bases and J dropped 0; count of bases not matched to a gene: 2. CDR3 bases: TGCAGTGCTAGCGGGAGGAGCTCCTACGAGCAGTACTTC. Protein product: CSASGRSSYEQYF.

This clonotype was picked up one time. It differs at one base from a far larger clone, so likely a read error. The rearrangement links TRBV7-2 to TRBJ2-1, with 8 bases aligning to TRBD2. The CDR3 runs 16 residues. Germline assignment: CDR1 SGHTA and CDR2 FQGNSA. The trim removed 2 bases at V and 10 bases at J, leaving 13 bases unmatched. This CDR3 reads CASSLWGTSGSYEQFF. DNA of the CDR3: TGTGCCAGCAGCTTATGGGGAACTAGCGGTTCCTACGAGCAGTTCTTC.

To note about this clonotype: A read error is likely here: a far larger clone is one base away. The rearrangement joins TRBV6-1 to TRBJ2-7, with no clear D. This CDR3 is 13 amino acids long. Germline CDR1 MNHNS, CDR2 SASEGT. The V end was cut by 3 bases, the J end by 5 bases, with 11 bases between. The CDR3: CASSESTSHEQYF. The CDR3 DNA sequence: TGTGCCAGCAGTGAGTCAACCAGCCACGAGCAGTACTTC.